The 10 T cell receptor beta chains listed next were all sequenced from one sample in a study of Graves' ophthalmopathy and Graves' hyperthyroidism. The TCR beta CDR3 regions underwent amplification from RNA transcripts. Second-round multiplex PCR followed a first-round RT-PCR using HTBI primers. TCRdb recomputed calls from the multiplex PCR reads with MiXCR, one row per CDR3 protein. The sample records about 550,000 distinct CDR3 sequences, about 35% being singletons. The sample was peripheral blood or thyroid tissue (not recorded which). Receptors were obtained from an adult man with Graves' hyperthyroidism.

This clonotype has a single count. A much larger clone is a single base away; this may be a read error. This chain uses TRBV20-1 with TRBJ2-2; 7 bases align to TRBD1. CDR1 DFQATT and CDR2 SNEGSKA come from the germline V gene (reference sequence). The junction had 4 bases not matched to a gene; V was cut back by 5 bases and J by 4 bases. The CDR3 is 13 residues long. CDR3 sequence reads: CSAGQDGTGELFF. The DNA for the CDR3 is TGCAGTGCTGGACAGGATGGCACCGGGGAGCTGTTTTTT.

This chain connects TRBV19 to TRBJ2-1; 10 bases are shared with TRBD2. Looked up from germline, CDR1 is LNHDA and CDR2 is SQIVND (reference sequence). This CDR3 is built from 14 residues. J gave up 10 bases and V 6 bases, and 9 bases lay outside the gene matches. The CDR3 region is CASRQTSGKSEQFF. The CDR3 DNA reads TGTGCCAGTAGGCAAACTAGCGGGAAATCGGAGCAGTTCTTC.

This clonotype was detected many times. The chain combines TRBV6-5 with TRBJ1-4; 7 nucleotides line up with TRBD1. Germline V gene data show CDR1 as MNHEY and CDR2 as SVGAGI. The V segment lost 4 bases and the J segment 3 bases; nucleotides outside the gene matches: 2. This CDR3 has 14 residues. Written as DNA, the CDR3 is TGTGCCAGCAGTTTCGGGACAGCTAATGAAAAACTGTTTTTT. Its translation is CASSFGTANEKLFF.

This clonotype was seen at least ten times. The CDR3 bases are TGCAGTGCTAGAGATCTAATGGCAGGGCGAGCTTTCTTT. Protein sequence: CSARDLMAGRAFF. V gene TRBV20-1 combines with J gene TRBJ1-1; D possibly corresponds to TRBD1 (5 bases). Trimming took 0 bases from V and 10 from J, leaving 15 bases between them. Looked up from germline, CDR1 is DFQATT and CDR2 is SNEGSKA (reference sequence). The CDR3 spans 13 residues.

This clonotype was observed a handful of times. The chain employs TRBV29-1 and TRBJ1-2; the D gene is possibly TRBD1 (6 bases). The CDR3 is made up of 12 amino acids. The V gene lost 6 bases and the J gene lost 4 bases, with 12 bases spanning the gap. Per germline, CDR1 SQVTM and CDR2 ANQGSEA. The chain's CDR3 is CSVPTGAYGYTF. In DNA form, the CDR3 reads TGCAGCGTCCCCACGGGGGCCTATGGCTACACCTTC.

On this clonotype: Here the CDR3 omits its conserved ending phenylalanine or tryptophan, so a read error is the likely source. It is unclear where the CDR3 begins or ends on the DNA, so no DNA is shown, and the CDR3 is as TCRdb lists it. The chain joins TRBV5-1 to TRBJ1-1. Germline CDR1 and CDR2: SGHRS and YFSETQ. The CDR3 length equals 9 residues, ends included. CDR3 sequence: CASRSLDYY.

At least ten counts were recorded for this clonotype. The V and J genes are TRBV13 and TRBJ2-7, with 11 bases aligning to TRBD1. J lost 0 bases, V lost 0 bases, and 1 base had no gene match. The CDR3 is made up of 16 amino acids. The V gene's germline CDR1 is PRHDT and CDR2 FYEKMQ (reference sequence). CDR3 in amino acids: CASSLGGTGGSYEQYF. CDR3 coding DNA: TGTGCCAGCAGCTTAGGGGGGACAGGGGGCTCCTACGAGCAGTACTTC.

The chain uses TRBV7-8 and TRBJ2-7; TRBD2 matches at 8 bases. Trimming removed 5 bases from V and 2 bases from J; junction bases left unmatched: 11. CDR3 size: 16 residues. Germline lookup yields CDR1 SGHVS and CDR2 FQNEAQ. The CDR3 sequence is CASSGRTGGGAYEQYF. The DNA of the CDR3 is TGTGCCAGCAGCGGCCGTACGGGGGGGGGCGCCTACGAGCAGTACTTC.

There are many counts of this clonotype. The V and J genes are TRBV20-1 and TRBJ2-7; D is uncertain. The CDR3 covers 12 residues. CDR1 and CDR2 from the germline V gene are DFQATT and SNEGSKA (reference sequence). V lost 6 bases to trimming and J lost 4 bases, with 13 bases between them. The chain's CDR3 is CSATPDGYEQYF. CDR3 DNA: TGCAGTGCCACCCCCGACGGGTACGAGCAGTACTTC.

This clonotype was seen a handful of times. The rearrangement joins TRBV2 to TRBJ2-2; D uncertain. This CDR3 has 13 residues. Germline V gene sequence: CDR1 SNHLY, CDR2 FYNNEI. With 10 bases removed from V and 6 bases from J, the gap between germline ends came to 15 bases. CDR3 sequence reads: CATLTRGAGELFF. CDR3 DNA sequence: TGTGCCACCCTGACCCGTGGGGCCGGGGAGCTGTTTTTT.